The table lists the clone carrying this T cell receptor beta chain with many counts. Its antigen is not known. Germline CDR1 reads KGHDR; CDR2 reads SFDVKD. The CDR3 consists of 17 residues. Trimming at V came to 3 bases and at J to 1 base, leaving 7 bases not matched to a gene. This entry belongs to a study of early T cells in non-severe SARS-CoV-2 infection. Study conclusions and caveats: The VDJdb matching leaned toward anti-spike CD8 responses and overlooked private and CD4 specificities.

TCRdb recomputed calls from the 5' RACE reads with MiXCR, one row per CDR3 protein. The table lists some 60,000 distinct CDR3 sequences, more than 7% of them singletons. The chain carries TRBV24-1 and TRBJ2-1, with 8 bases matching TRBD1. The source of this sequence is an adult who was a healthcare worker with PCR-confirmed SARS-CoV-2 infection or an uninfected control (not recorded which). Sequencing used whole blood. In DNA, the CDR3 is TGTGCCACCAGTGATCCGGGGACAGGCGATTCCTACAATGAGCAGTTCTTC. It specifies CATSDPGTGDSYNEQFF.